The present entry profiles one T cell receptor (beta chain) with its context. The germline gives CDR1 SGHVS, CDR2 FQNEAQ. The CDR3 has 17 residues. The V gene lost 2 bases and the J gene lost 11 bases, with 22 bases spanning the gap. Libraries were prepared by immunoSEQ multiplex PCR; TCRdb keeps only in-frame clonotypes and omits some of them. The data show some 190,000 clones, around 90% seen once. The data were obtained in a study of control samples from healthy donors and cancer patients. The clonotype originates from a man aged 25 to 45 in good health. Source material: blood. V is TRBV7-8 and J is TRBJ1-6, with a weak D call TRBD1 (5 bases). The chain's CDR3 is CASSLRVGGGSSTPLHF. The CDR3 nucleotides read TGTGCCAGCAGCTTACGGGTTGGGGGAGGGTCCAGTACACCCCTCCACTTT. The full variable domain, with the rest looked up from reference TRBV7-8 and TRBJ1-6, is GAGVSQSPRYKVAKRGQDVALRCDPISGHVSLFWYQQALGQGPEFLTYFQNEAQLDKSGLPSDRFFAERPEGSVSTLKIQRTQQEDSAVYLCASSLRVGGGSSTPLHFGNGTRLTVT.